What follows is one T cell receptor beta chain and its context. Antigen: not known. The PCR employed 60 Vbeta primers together with 13 Jbeta primers. Generated by immunoSEQ multiplex PCR, the TCRdb table keeps only in-frame clones and is missing some. This sample's table has approximately 70,000 clones. The CDR3 totals 17 residues. V dropped 0 bases and J dropped 0 bases, with 13 bases sitting between them. The V gene's germline CDR1 is SGDLS and CDR2 YYNGEE. This entry belongs to a study of cytomegalovirus exposure and HLA in healthy donors. Study-level background: The study's early data release held about 80 million unique TCRs from HLA-typed donors.

Study-wide points: A missense variant in DCLRE1C was later tied to TCR beta V- and J-gene trimming. Across donors, presence/absence analyses took sequencing depth to be roughly uniform.

Sequenced material: PBMCs. This receptor was obtained from a woman aged 40 to 49 in good health and CMV-seropositive. This sequence joins TRBV9 and TRBJ1-3; tentative D call: TRBD1 (5 bases). CDR3 sequence: CASSVGGTQYSGNTIYF. CDR3 in DNA: TGTGCCAGCAGCGTAGGTGGGACTCAGTACTCTGGAAACACCATATATTTT.